This T cell receptor beta chain was obtained from a study of blood T cell repertoires in COVID-19. Assay used: immunoSEQ multiplex PCR; TCRdb lists only in-frame clones, some missing. The table records over 200,000 clones, about nine tenths of them present only once. Trimming pared 5 bases from V and 0 bases from J, leaving 4 bases between. Germline V gene data show CDR1 as LNHDA and CDR2 as SQIVND (reference sequence). This CDR3 spans 12 amino acids. The receptor was derived from a man aged 18 to 30 who had recovered from COVID-19. The sequenced sample consisted of PBMCs or T cells enriched from blood (not recorded which). The chain has TRBV19 and TRBJ2-5, with D uncertain. The CDR3 DNA is TGTGCCAGTAGTCCTTACCAAGAGACCCAGTACTTC. It is translated as CASSPYQETQYF.